Included here is one T cell receptor (beta chain) sequence, with context. The record originates from a study of CD8+CD57+ T cells in acquired aplastic anemia. Whole-study context: Average DNA yield from sorted CD4+ and CD8+ cells was around 3.2 ug.

Genomic DNA was employed as the template in profiling TCR beta VDJ and CDR3. Each CDR3 protein gets one entry after TCRdb re-called the reads with MiXCR. This table holds 250,000 to 300,000 distinct CDR3 sequences, about three fifths found once. Germline CDR1 and CDR2: SEHNR and FQNEAQ (reference sequence). J was trimmed by 5 bases and V by 5 bases; bases with no gene match: 8. The CDR3 totals 16 residues. Patients sequenced had flow cytometry evidence of CD8+CD57+ cell expansion. Patient blood was sampled before any therapy had been received. The sample was sorted CD4+, CD8+, or CD8+CD57+ T cells (not recorded which) from PBMCs. The sequence came from a human donor with aplastic anemia. The chain combines TRBV7-9 with TRBJ2-2, with 10 positions matching TRBD2. The CDR3 region is CASSPTSGERTGELFF. CDR3 bases: TGTGCCAGCAGCCCTACTAGCGGGGAGAGAACCGGGGAGCTGTTTTTT.